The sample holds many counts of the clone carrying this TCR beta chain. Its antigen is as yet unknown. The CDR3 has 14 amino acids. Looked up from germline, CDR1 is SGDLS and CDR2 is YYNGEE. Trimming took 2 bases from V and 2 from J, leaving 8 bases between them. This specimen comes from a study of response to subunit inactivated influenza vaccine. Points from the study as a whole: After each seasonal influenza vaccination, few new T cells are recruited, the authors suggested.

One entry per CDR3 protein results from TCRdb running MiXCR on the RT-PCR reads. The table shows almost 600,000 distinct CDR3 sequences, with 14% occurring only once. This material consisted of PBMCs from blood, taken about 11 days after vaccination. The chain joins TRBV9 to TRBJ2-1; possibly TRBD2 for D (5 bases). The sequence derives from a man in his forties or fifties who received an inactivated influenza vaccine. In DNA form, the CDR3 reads TGTGCCAGCAGCGTGGGCGGGCCCTACAATGAGCAGTTCTTC. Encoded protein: CASSVGGPYNEQFF.